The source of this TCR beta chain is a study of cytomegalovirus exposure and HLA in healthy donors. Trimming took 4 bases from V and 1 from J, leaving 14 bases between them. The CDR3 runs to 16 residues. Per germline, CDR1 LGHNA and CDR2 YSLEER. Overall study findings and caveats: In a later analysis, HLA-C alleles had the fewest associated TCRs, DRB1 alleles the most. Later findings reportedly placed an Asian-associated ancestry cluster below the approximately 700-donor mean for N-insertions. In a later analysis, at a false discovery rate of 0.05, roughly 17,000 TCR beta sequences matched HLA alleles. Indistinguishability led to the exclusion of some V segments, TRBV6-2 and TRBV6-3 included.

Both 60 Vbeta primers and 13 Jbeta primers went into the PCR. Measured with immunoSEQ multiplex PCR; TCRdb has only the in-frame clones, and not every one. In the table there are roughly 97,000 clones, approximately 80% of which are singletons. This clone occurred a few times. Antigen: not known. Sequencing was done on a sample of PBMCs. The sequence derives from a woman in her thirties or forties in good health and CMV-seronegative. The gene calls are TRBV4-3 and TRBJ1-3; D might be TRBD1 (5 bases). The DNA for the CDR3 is TGCGCCAGCAGCCCCGCGGGGGGGGGATCTGGAAACACCATATATTTT. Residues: CASSPAGGGSGNTIYF.